This TCR beta chain was sequenced for a study of OX40 agonist ivuxolimab in advanced cancers. TCRdb keeps only in-frame clones here, not all; method: immunoSEQ multiplex PCR. The sample holds 25,000 to 35,000 clones, just over 90% seen once. The sequence came from an adult with an advanced solid tumor such as melanoma, head and neck, liver or kidney cancer. Sequenced here: CD4+ or CD8+ T cells sorted from blood, sampled in a trial of the OX40 agonist ivuxolimab.

The CDR3 DNA is TGTGCCAGCTCAAGGGACCCTTACAATGAGCAGTTCTTC. Its translation: CASSRDPYNEQFF. This rearrangement joins TRBV18 to TRBJ2-1; TRBD1 or TRBD2 may be the D gene (5 bases each). V lost 5 bases and J 4 bases, leaving 9 bases between the germline ends. The CDR3 is 13 amino acids. Germline CDR1 reads KGHSH; CDR2 reads LQKENI.